These 9 T cell receptor beta chains originate from one sample sequenced in a study of T cell responses to AZD1222 COVID-19 vaccine. Sequencing used immunoSEQ multiplex PCR; TCRdb keeps in-frame clones, though not all of them. The data show roughly 180,000 clones, with 90% to 95% seen just once and 1.5% to 2% held by the top ten. Sequenced material: peripheral blood, taken on day 0 of AZD1222 vaccination. The receptors here all came from an adult in good health.

The rearrangement joins TRBV19 to TRBJ1-1; TRBD1 matches 7 bases. This CDR3 contains 14 residues. V lost 3 bases to trimming and J lost 6 bases; unmatched junction nucleotides: 7. Germline V gene lookup returns CDR1 LNHDA and CDR2 SQIVND (reference sequence). CDR3: CASSMRGGGAEAFF. The CDR3 nucleotides are TGTGCCAGTAGTATGAGAGGGGGCGGCGCTGAAGCTTTCTTT.

The chain carries TRBV3-1 (or the pseudogene TRBV3-2) and TRBJ1-5; D call uncertain. CDR1 and CDR2 (germline): LGHDT, YNNKEL (reference sequence). Trimming pared 0 bases from V and 4 bases from J, leaving 4 bases between. The CDR3 sequence is 13 residues long. CDR3 bases: TGTGCCAGCAGCCAAGATTCGAATCAGCCCCAGCATTTT. As protein: CASSQDSNQPQHF.

A single count supports this clone. This rearrangement joins TRBV7-6 to TRBJ1-3, with TRBD1 matching over 7 bases. CDR1 and CDR2 (germline): SGHVS, FNYEAQ. With 5 bases clipped from V and 0 bases from J, the junction kept 10 bases outside the gene matches. There are 17 residues in the CDR3. The CDR3 DNA reads as TGTGCCAGCAGCCTGCTGGGACAGCCCTTCTCTGGAAACACCATATATTTT. It codes for CASSLLGQPFSGNTIYF.

The chain uses TRBV7-9 and TRBJ1-2; 9 nucleotides agree with TRBD1. V dropped 9 bases and J dropped 2; count of bases not matched to a gene: 22. The germline gives CDR1 SEHNR, CDR2 FQNEAQ (reference sequence). The CDR3 has 19 residues. The CDR3 loop reads CARTGTGSTHVKLNYGYTF. CDR3 DNA: TGTGCCAGAACCGGGACAGGGAGCACCCATGTAAAATTAAACTATGGCTACACCTTC.

The rearrangement uses TRBV7-3 and TRBJ2-2; 10 nucleotides agree with TRBD1. V shed 5 bases and J 5 bases; nucleotides not matched to a gene: 8. Germline CDR1 SGHTA, CDR2 FQGTGA. The CDR3 is 16 amino acids. The CDR3 sequence: CASSPGTGELTGELFF. For the CDR3, the DNA is TGTGCCAGCAGCCCCGGGACAGGGGAATTGACCGGGGAGCTGTTTTTT.

In DNA form, the CDR3 reads TGTGCCAGCAGCTTCGTCGCCTCCTACGAGCAGTACTTC. As protein: CASSFVASYEQYF. The chain joins TRBV7-2 to TRBJ2-7; D is ambiguous. Germline V gene sequence: CDR1 SGHTA, CDR2 FQGNSA. The CDR3 is made up of 13 amino acids. Trimming pared 3 bases from V and 0 bases from J, leaving 6 bases between.

This clone was observed a single time. Germline and junction disagree at one end, which may indicate a read error. The rearrangement joins TRBV7-7 to TRBJ2-1, with 11 positions matching TRBD2. The germline V gene has CDR1 SSHAT and CDR2 FNYEAQ (reference sequence). This CDR3 is 15 amino acids long. Written as DNA, the CDR3 is TGTGCTAGCAGCTTAGCGGGAGGGCCGGGCAATGAGCAGTTCTTC. Amino acids: CASSLAGGPGNEQFF.

The V and J genes are TRBV29-1 and TRBJ1-1; D is undetermined. The CDR3 length is 10 residues. Germline V gene lookup returns CDR1 SQVTM and CDR2 ANQGSEA. V was clipped by 7 bases and J by 10 bases, with 13 bases between them. This CDR3 reads CSAQEIIAFF. Written as DNA, the CDR3 is TGCAGCGCCCAGGAGATCATAGCTTTCTTT.

The chain recombines TRBV6-5 with TRBJ1-4; 8 bases are shared with TRBD1. Germline CDR1 and CDR2: MNHEY and SVGAGI. V shed 2 bases and J 8 bases; nucleotides not matched to a gene: 10. The CDR3 has 16 residues. CDR3 residues: CASSYPTDRAGEKLFF. The CDR3 region has the DNA TGTGCCAGCAGTTACCCAACGGACAGGGCCGGGGAAAAACTGTTTTTT.